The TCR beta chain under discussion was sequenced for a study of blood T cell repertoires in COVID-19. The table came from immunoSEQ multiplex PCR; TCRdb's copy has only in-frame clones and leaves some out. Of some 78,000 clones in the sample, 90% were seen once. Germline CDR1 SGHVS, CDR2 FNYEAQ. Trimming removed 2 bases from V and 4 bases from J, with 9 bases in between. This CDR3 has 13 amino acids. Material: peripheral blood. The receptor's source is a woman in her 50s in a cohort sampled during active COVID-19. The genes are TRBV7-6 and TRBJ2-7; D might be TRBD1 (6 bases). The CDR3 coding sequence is TGTGCCAGCAGCTTAAACAGGGATTACGAGCAGTACTTC. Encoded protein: CASSLNRDYEQYF.